These 5 T cell receptor beta chains share one sample of origin, sequenced in a study of cytomegalovirus exposure and HLA in healthy donors (dated by TCRdb to about 2017). Receptors were amplified or captured by the immunoSEQ multiplex PCR assay. For the multiplex PCR, a mixture combining 60 forward primers for TCR Vbeta segments and 13 reverse primers for TCR Jbeta segments was used. TCRdb stores this immuneACCESS table with in-frame sequences only. Part of the clones is absent; in the studies checked, under half of the shortfall reflects unresolved V genes, and no reason is known for the rest. A total of 100,000 or so clones appear in this sample, roughly four fifths of them only once. The ten largest clones represent around 3.2% of the sample. Specimen: PBMCs. The source of these receptors is a man under 40 in good health and CMV-seropositive.

This clone has a count of ten or more. The CDR3: CASKGLASSYEQYF. The CDR3 DNA follows: TGTGCCAGCAAAGGACTAGCGAGCTCCTACGAGCAGTACTTC. This chain uses TRBV6-1 with TRBJ2-7; 9 nucleotides line up with TRBD2. Germline trimming cut 7 bases from V and 0 bases from J; bases unmatched to any gene: 4. Per germline, CDR1 MNHNS and CDR2 SASEGT. The CDR3 sequence is 14 residues long.

The chain recombines TRBV25-1 with TRBJ2-7; D ambiguous. The CDR3 runs 13 residues. CDR1 and CDR2 from the germline V gene are MGHDK and SYGVNS. The ends were cut back, 1 base at V and 6 bases at J, with 10 bases in the middle. The CDR3: CASSELYVPEQYF. The CDR3, as DNA: TGTGCCAGCAGTGAATTATATGTCCCCGAGCAGTACTTC.

This chain joins TRBV6-1 and TRBJ1-1; 8 nucleotides agree with TRBD1. The germline gives CDR1 MNHNS, CDR2 SASEGT. The CDR3 sequence is 16 residues long. Trimming at V came to 0 bases and at J to 1 base, leaving 4 bases not matched to a gene. The CDR3 region has the DNA TGTGCCAGCAGTGAAGCCCCGGACAGGGAGAACACTGAAGCTTTCTTT. As protein: CASSEAPDRENTEAFF.

The V call is TRBV18, the J call TRBJ1-1; a possible D gene is TRBD1 (5 bases). With 3 bases removed from V and 0 bases from J, the gap between germline ends came to 11 bases. This CDR3 comprises 15 residues. The germline CDR1 and CDR2 sequences are KGHSH and LQKENI. The CDR3 here is CASSPEQGMNTEAFF. In DNA, the CDR3 is TGTGCCAGCTCACCGGAGCAGGGCATGAACACTGAAGCTTTCTTT.

The chain is built from TRBV7-2 and TRBJ1-2; 10 bases are a match to TRBD1. The V gene's germline CDR1 is SGHTA and CDR2 FQGNSA. The CDR3 has 17 amino acids. V trimming: 6 bases; J trimming: 4 bases; junction bases outside the gene matches: 14. The CDR3 is CASSSGQGGLGPYGYTF. The CDR3 DNA reads as TGTGCCAGCAGTTCTGGACAGGGGGGCTTGGGGCCCTATGGCTACACCTTC. Variable domain in full (rest from reference TRBV7-2 and TRBJ1-2): GAGVSQSPSNKVTEKGKDVELRCDPISGHTALYWYRQSLGQGLEFLIYFQGNSAPDKSGLPSDRFSAERTGGSVSTLTIQRTQQEDSAVYLCASSSGQGGLGPYGYTFGSGTRLTVV.